Listed here is a single TCR beta chain. These data originate in a study of blood T cell repertoires in COVID-19. Turning to the study itself: There were acute and convalescent COVID-19 samples, and they came from the United States, Italy and Spain. Sources were T cells, B-cell-depleted T cells, or PBMCs; the material itself was cDNA or gDNA.

Original data processing: Scientists estimated how many nucleated cells there were by amplifying reference gene primers. Sequencing was performed with immunoSEQ multiplex PCR; in TCRdb, only in-frame clones are kept and a portion is missing. V, J and clone size are taken as reported in that table, and D and trimming were inferred from the DNA itself. The sample lists tens of thousands of clones, around nine tenths occurring once. The CDR3 totals 16 residues. Germline-derived CDR1 and CDR2 are SGDLS and YYNGEE. V shed 0 bases and J 0 bases; nucleotides not matched to a gene: 5. What was sequenced was peripheral blood. The chain joins TRBV9 to TRBJ2-7, with 8 bases lining up with TRBD2. The origin of this receptor is a human donor in a cohort sampled during active COVID-19. CDR3 nucleotide sequence: TGTGCCAGCAGCGTAGGCGGGGGGACCCGCTCCTACGAGCAGTACTTC. It specifies CASSVGGGTRSYEQYF.